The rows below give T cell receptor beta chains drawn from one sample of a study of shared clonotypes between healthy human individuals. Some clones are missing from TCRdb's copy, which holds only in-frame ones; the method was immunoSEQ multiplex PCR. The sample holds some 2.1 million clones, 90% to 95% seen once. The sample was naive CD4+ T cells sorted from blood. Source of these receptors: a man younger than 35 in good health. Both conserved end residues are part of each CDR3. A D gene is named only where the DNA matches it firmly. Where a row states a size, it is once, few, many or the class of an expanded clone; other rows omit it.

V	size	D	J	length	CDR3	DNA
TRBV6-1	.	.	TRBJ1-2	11	CASSPWYGYTF	TGTGCCAGCAGTCCTTGGTATGGCTACACCTTC
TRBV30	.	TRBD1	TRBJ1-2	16	CAWSYSRDRGHYGYTF	TGTGCCTGGAGTTACTCCCGGGACAGGGGACACTATGGCTACACCTTC
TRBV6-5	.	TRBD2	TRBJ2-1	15	CASSYWAGGSNEQFF	TGTGCCAGCAGTTACTGGGCGGGGGGCTCCAATGAGCAGTTCTTC
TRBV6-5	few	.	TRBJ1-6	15	CASSYWAGNNSPLHF	TGTGCCAGCAGTTACTGGGCAGGGAATAATTCACCCCTCCACTTT
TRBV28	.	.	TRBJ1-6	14	CASSSGTKNSPLHF	TGTGCCAGCAGCTCCGGGACTAAGAATTCACCCCTCCACTTT
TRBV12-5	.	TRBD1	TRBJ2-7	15	CASGSGQGNSYEQYF	TGTGCTAGTGGTTCCGGACAGGGGAACTCCTACGAGCAGTACTTC
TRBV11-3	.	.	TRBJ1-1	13	CASSFSRGTEAFF	TGTGCCAGCAGCTTTTCTCGTGGGACTGAAGCTTTCTTT
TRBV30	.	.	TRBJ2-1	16	CAWSVRGAYSYNEQFF	TGTGCCTGGAGTGTACGGGGCGCCTACTCCTACAATGAGCAGTTCTTC
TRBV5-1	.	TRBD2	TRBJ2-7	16	CASSRTSGSAAYEQYF	TGCGCCAGCAGCCGGACTAGCGGGAGCGCGGCCTACGAGCAGTACTTC
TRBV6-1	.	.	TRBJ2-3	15	CASSEAIAVPDTQYF	TGTGCCAGCAGTGAAGCGATTGCGGTCCCAGATACGCAGTATTTT
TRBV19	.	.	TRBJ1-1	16	CASSIGHNLWNTEAFF	TGTGCCAGTAGTATAGGACATAACCTTTGGAACACTGAAGCTTTCTTT
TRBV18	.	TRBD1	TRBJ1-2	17	CASSPPTGDRAGYGYTF	TGTGCCAGCTCACCACCGACAGGGGATCGGGCTGGTTATGGCTACACCTTC
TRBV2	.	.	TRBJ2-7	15	CASNYKPYSDSEQYF	TGTGCCAGCAACTATAAACCCTACAGCGATTCCGAGCAGTACTTC
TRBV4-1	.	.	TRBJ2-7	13	CASSRAGQYEQYF	TGCGCCAGCAGCCGTGCCGGGCAATACGAGCAGTACTTC
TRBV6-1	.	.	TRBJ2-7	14	CASNTGYLIYEQYF	TGTGCCAGCAACACAGGATATCTAATTTACGAGCAGTACTTC
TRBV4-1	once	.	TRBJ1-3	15	CASSQEGGAGNTIYF	TGCGCCAGCAGCCAAGAGGGAGGGGCTGGAAACACCATATATTTT
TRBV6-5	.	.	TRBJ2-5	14	CASSYNRGLETQYF	TGTGCCAGCAGTTACAATCGGGGGTTGGAGACCCAGTACTTC
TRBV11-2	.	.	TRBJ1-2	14	CASSLEGGHYGYTF	TGTGCCAGCAGCTTAGAAGGGGGACACTATGGCTACACCTTC
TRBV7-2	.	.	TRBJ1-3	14	CASSSGQGGNTIYF	TGTGCCAGCAGCTCTGGGCAGGGAGGAAACACCATATATTTT
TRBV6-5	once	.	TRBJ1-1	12	CASSPGFTEAFF	TGTGCCAGCAGTCCAGGGTTCACTGAAGCTTTCTTT
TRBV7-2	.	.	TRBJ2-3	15	CASSHQWGLTDTQYF	TGTGCCAGCAGCCATCAATGGGGCCTCACAGATACGCAGTATTTT
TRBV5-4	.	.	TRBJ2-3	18	CASTLSPRQEQRTDTQYF	TGTGCCAGCACCCTGAGTCCCCGACAGGAACAGAGAACAGATACGCAGTATTTT
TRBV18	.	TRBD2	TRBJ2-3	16	CASSPPTGGVTDTQYF	TGTGCCAGCTCACCACCGACGGGAGGTGTGACAGATACGCAGTATTTT
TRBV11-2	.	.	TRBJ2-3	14	CASSSWGNSDTQYF	TGTGCCAGCAGCTCCTGGGGAAACTCAGATACGCAGTATTTT
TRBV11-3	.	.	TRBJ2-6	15	CASSLQSAGANVLTF	TGTGCCAGCAGCTTGCAGTCGGCTGGGGCCAACGTCCTGACTTTC
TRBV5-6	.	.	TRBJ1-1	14	CASSSLSGQTGAFF	TGTGCCAGCAGCTCCCTGTCAGGGCAGACGGGGGCTTTCTTT
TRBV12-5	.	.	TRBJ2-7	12	CASGLVLGEQYF	TGTGCTAGTGGTTTGGTACTTGGGGAGCAGTACTTC
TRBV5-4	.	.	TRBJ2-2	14	CASSFGGRDGELFF	TGTGCCAGCAGCTTCGGGGGGCGCGACGGGGAGCTGTTTTTT
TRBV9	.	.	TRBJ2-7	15	CASSVALEPSAEQYF	TGTGCCAGCAGCGTAGCTTTGGAGCCCAGCGCCGAGCAGTACTTC
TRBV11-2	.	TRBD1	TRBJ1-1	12	CASQGDVAEAFF	TGTGCCAGCCAGGGGGATGTGGCTGAAGCTTTCTTT
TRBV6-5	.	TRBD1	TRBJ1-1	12	CASSLPQGEAFF	TGTGCCAGCAGTCTCCCACAGGGGGAAGCTTTCTTT
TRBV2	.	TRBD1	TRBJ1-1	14	CASREDRGGPEAFF	TGTGCCAGCAGGGAGGACAGGGGGGGACCTGAAGCTTTCTTT
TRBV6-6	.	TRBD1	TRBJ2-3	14	CAGQQGANTDTQYF	TGTGCCGGCCAACAGGGGGCGAACACAGATACGCAGTATTTT
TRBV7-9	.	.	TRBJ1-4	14	CASSHTSTNEKLFF	TGTGCCAGCAGCCACACGTCAACTAATGAAAAACTGTTTTTT
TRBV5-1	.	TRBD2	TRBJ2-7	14	CASSSGGGNYEQYF	TGCGCCAGCAGCTCCGGCGGGGGTAACTACGAGCAGTACTTC
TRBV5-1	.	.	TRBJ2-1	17	CASSPDRGPSGNNEQFF	TGCGCCAGCAGCCCCGACAGGGGCCCTAGCGGGAACAATGAGCAGTTCTTC
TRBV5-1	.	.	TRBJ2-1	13	CASSLDVLNEQFF	TGCGCCAGCAGCTTGGATGTTTTGAATGAGCAGTTCTTC